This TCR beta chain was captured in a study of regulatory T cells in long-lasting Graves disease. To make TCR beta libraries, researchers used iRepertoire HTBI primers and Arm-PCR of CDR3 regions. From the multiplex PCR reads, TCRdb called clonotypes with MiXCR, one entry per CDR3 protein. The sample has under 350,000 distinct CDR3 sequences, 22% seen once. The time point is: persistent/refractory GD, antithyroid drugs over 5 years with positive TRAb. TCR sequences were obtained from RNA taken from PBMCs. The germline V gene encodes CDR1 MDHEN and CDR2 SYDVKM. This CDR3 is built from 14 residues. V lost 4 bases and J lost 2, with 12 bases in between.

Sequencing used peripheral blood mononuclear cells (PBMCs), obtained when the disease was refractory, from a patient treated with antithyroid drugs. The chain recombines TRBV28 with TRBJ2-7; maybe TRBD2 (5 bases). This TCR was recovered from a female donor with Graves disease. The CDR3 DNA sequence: TGTGCCAGCAGTTACTCGAGGGATACCTACGAGCAGTACTTC. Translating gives CASSYSRDTYEQYF.